This T cell receptor beta chain was recovered during a study of blood T cell repertoires in COVID-19. Study background: Researchers got acute and convalescent COVID-19 samples from the United States, Italy and Spain. In each case, the material was cDNA or gDNA derived from T cells, B-cell-depleted T cells, or PBMCs.

Here immunoSEQ multiplex PCR was the method, and the copy in TCRdb shows in-frame clones only, minus some. The profile shows around 140,000 clones, roughly 69% of them singletons. The V gene's germline CDR1 is MRHNA and CDR2 SNTAGT. CDR3 length: 15 amino acids. The V and J ends lost 0 bases and 1 base respectively, with 8 bases between them. The sequenced sample was peripheral blood. This clonotype was obtained from a woman in her 70s with acute or convalescent COVID-19. The chain joins TRBV6-4 to TRBJ2-3; perhaps TRBD1 as D (6 bases). This chain's CDR3 is CASSDSRGGTDTQYF. The CDR3 DNA reads as TGTGCCAGCAGTGACTCCAGGGGAGGCACAGATACGCAGTATTTT.